A selection of T cell receptor beta chains follows, all from one sample in a study of blood T cell repertoires in COVID-19. This table comes from immunoSEQ multiplex PCR, and its TCRdb copy is limited to in-frame clones, with some not included. In the table there are approximately 67,000 clones, about 90% of which are singletons. Sequenced sample: peripheral blood. These receptors all stem from a man aged 45-60 years with active COVID-19. Each CDR3 is given with its conserved first and last residue. The size of a clone is reported for some rows only, either as once, few or many, or as a class for expanded clones.

NA,TRBV6-1,TRBJ2-1,CASSERTSSYNEQFF
NA,TRBV5-5,TRBJ2-7,CASSQGQGRDEQYF
NA,TRBV19,TRBJ2-1,CASSIKRSYNEQFF
NA,TRBV27,TRBJ1-2,CASSETGDYGYTF
NA,TRBV19,TRBJ1-5,CASSQDRGLQPQHF
NA,TRBV2,TRBJ2-2,CASSLEGRDTGELFF
NA,TRBV9,TRBJ1-2,CASSVVGTAFSHGYTF
NA,TRBV4-1,TRBJ1-1,CASSPTPERDEAFF
NA,TRBV6-2/TRBV6-3,TRBJ1-5,CASSYSMRGQPQHF
NA,TRBV3-1/TRBV3-2,TRBJ2-7,CASSPLPPSGNSYEQYF
NA,TRBV27,TRBJ2-1,CASSLVALSSYNEQFF
NA,TRBV5-5,TRBJ1-1,CASSFGDRGAFF
NA,TRBV7-2,TRBJ2-7,CASSLGGSAYEQYF
NA,TRBV6-2/TRBV6-3,TRBJ2-1,CASSYSPSDEQFF
NA,TRBV28,TRBJ1-1,CASSPGQGSTEAFF
once,TRBV7-9,TRBJ1-3,CASSFRRDRGRNTIYF
NA,TRBV21-1,TRBJ2-4,CASSKLRGEAKNIQYF
NA,TRBV19,TRBJ2-7,CASKGQGTSYEQYF
NA,TRBV4-1,TRBJ2-6,CASSKGLAGVGGANVLTF
NA,TRBV28,TRBJ1-1,CASSLKGPAFF
NA,TRBV7-2,TRBJ1-2,CASSLSRDRYFYGYTF
NA,TRBV2,TRBJ1-2,CASSETPRTGSVSRGYTF
few,TRBV5-6,TRBJ2-5,CASSLPGETQYF
NA,TRBV21-1,TRBJ2-7,CASSKSSRQGLSYEQYF
few,TRBV3-1/TRBV3-2,TRBJ1-4,CASSLGHSNEKLFF
NA,TRBV7-3,TRBJ1-1,CASGETGNTEAFF
NA,TRBV30,TRBJ1-1,CAWSGPNTEAFF
NA,TRBV18,TRBJ1-4,CASSPVRALTNEKLFF
NA,TRBV5-5,TRBJ1-2,CASSLGTDYGYTF
NA,TRBV3-1/TRBV3-2,TRBJ2-5,CASSHPGSETQYF
NA,TRBV9,TRBJ1-6,CASSTGDSYNSPLHF
NA,TRBV2,TRBJ2-4,CASRDYYPSAKNIQYF
NA,TRBV7-9,TRBJ1-5,CANPTGGGRQPQHF
once,TRBV19,TRBJ2-2,CASRTPTSGGASGELFF
NA,TRBV3-1/TRBV3-2,TRBJ1-2,CASSQGAPPGSNYGYTF
NA,TRBV7-2,TRBJ2-7,CASSLLGDRVNEQYF
once,TRBV29-1,TRBJ2-7,CSVVAGPLYEQYF
NA,TRBV3-1/TRBV3-2,TRBJ1-4,CASLNRGTNEKLFF
NA,TRBV9,TRBJ2-1,CASSVEQGFSYNEQFF
NA,TRBV29-1,TRBJ2-3,CSVEVAGGTDTQYF
few,TRBV30,TRBJ1-2,CAWSVNGYYGYTF
NA,TRBV12-3/TRBV12-4,TRBJ1-2,CATLGRTYGYTF
NA,TRBV15,TRBJ1-5,CATSRESLGQDIGQPQHF
NA,TRBV5-1,TRBJ1-2,CASSLGQGASYTF
NA,TRBV28,TRBJ2-7,CASSLNSEQYF